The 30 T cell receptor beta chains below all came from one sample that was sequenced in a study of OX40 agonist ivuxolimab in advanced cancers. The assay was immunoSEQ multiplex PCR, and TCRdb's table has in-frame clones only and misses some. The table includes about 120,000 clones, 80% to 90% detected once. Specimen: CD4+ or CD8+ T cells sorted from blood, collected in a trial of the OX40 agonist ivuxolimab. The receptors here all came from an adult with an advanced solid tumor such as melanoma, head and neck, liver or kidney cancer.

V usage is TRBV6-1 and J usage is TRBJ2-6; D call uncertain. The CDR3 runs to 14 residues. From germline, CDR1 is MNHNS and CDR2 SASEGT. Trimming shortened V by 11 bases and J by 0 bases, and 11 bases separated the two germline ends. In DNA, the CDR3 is TGTGCCGGATTTACGGACTCTGGGGCCAACGTCCTGACTTTC. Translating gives CAGFTDSGANVLTF.

In DNA form, the CDR3 reads TGTGCCAGCAGTTACTCCCAGATCGCTGAAGCTTTCTTT. This gives the protein CASSYSQIAEAFF. The V call is TRBV6-5, the J call TRBJ1-1; D gene uncertain. Trimming removed 0 bases from V and 6 bases from J, with 8 bases in between. Germline CDR1 is MNHEY and CDR2 is SVGAGI. The CDR3 sequence is 13 residues long.

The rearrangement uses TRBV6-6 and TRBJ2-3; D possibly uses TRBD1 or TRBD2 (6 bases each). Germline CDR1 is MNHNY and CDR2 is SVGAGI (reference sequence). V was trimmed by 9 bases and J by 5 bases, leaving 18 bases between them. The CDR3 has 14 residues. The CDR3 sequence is CASYERGAVDTQYF. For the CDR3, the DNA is TGTGCCAGTTATGAGAGGGGGGCGGTAGATACGCAGTATTTT.

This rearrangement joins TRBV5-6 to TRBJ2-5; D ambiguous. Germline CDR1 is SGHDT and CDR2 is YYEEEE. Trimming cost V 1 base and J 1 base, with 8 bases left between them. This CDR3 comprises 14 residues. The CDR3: CASSLIGFQETQYF. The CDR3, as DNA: TGTGCCAGCAGCTTGATTGGTTTCCAAGAGACCCAGTACTTC. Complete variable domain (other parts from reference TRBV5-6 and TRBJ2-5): DAGVTQSPTHLIKTRGQQVTLRCSPKSGHDTVSWYQQALGQGPQFIFQYYEEEERQRGNFPDRFSGHQFPNYSSELNVNALLLGDSALYLCASSLIGFQETQYFGPGTRLLVL.

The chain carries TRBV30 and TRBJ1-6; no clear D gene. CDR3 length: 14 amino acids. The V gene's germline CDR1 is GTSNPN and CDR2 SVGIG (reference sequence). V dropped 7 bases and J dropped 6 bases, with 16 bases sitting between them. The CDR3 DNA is TGTGCCTCGAAGCGAACCCCTGTTAATTCACCCCTCCACTTT. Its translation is CASKRTPVNSPLHF. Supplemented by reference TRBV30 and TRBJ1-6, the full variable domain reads SQTIHQWPATLVQPVGSPLSLECTVEGTSNPNLYWYRQAAGRGLQLLFYSVGIGQISSEVPQNLSASRPQDRQFILSSKKLLLSDSGFYLCASKRTPVNSPLHFGNGTRLTVT.

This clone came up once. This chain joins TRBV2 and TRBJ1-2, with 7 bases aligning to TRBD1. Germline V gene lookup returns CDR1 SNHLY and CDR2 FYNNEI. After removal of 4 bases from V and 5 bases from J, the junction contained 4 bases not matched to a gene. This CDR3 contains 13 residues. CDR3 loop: CASSAAGGYGYTF. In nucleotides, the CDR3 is TGTGCCAGCAGTGCCGCAGGGGGTTATGGCTACACCTTC.

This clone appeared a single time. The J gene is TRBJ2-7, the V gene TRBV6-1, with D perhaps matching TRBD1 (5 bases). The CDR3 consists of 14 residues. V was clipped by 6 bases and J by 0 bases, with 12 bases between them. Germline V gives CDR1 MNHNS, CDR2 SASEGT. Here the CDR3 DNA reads TGTGCCAGCAGGGAGACAGTGATCTCCTACGAGCAGTACTTC. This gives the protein CASRETVISYEQYF.

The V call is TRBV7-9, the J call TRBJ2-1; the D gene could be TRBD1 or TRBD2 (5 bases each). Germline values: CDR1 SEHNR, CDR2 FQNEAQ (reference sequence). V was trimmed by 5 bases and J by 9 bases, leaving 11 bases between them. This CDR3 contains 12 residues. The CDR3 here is CASSPQGPEQFF. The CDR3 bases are TGTGCCAGCAGCCCGCAGGGACCTGAGCAGTTCTTC.

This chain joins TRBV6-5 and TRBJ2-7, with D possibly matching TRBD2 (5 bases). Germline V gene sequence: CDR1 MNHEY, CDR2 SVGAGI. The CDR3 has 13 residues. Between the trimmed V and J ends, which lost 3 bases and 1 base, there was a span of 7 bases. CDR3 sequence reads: CASSYPGSYEQYF. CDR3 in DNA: TGTGCCAGCAGTTATCCGGGATCCTACGAGCAGTACTTC.

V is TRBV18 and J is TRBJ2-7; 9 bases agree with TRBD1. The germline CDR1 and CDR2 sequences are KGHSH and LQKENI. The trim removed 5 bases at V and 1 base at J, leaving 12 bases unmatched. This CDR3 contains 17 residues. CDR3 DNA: TGTGCCAGCTCAGAAGGAGTTCCGGGACAGGGATCCTACGAGCAGTACTTC. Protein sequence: CASSEGVPGQGSYEQYF.

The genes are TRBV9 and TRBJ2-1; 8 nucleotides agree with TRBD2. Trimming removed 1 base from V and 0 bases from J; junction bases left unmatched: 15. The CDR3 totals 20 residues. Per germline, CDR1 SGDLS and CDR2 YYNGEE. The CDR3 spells CASSVTIGAGGPSSYNEQFF. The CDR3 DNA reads TGTGCCAGCAGCGTAACGATCGGGGCGGGGGGCCCGAGCTCCTACAATGAGCAGTTCTTC.

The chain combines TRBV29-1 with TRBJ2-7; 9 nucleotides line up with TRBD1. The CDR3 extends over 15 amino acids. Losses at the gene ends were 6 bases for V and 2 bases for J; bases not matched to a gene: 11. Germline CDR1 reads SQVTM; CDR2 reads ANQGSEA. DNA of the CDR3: TGCAGCGTCCTGGCCAGGGACAGGGCTGCCTACGAGCAGTACTTC. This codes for CSVLARDRAAYEQYF.

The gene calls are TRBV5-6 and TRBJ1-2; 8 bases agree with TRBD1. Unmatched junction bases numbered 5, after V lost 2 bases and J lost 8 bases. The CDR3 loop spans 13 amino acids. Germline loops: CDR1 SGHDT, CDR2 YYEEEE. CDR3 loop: CASSFDRGYGYTF. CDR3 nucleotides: TGTGCCAGCAGCTTTGACAGGGGTTACGGCTACACCTTC.

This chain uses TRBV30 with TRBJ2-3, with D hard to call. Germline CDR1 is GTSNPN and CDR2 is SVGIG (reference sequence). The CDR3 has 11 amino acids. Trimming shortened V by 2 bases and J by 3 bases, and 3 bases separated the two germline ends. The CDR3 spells CAWSRTDTQYF. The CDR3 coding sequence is TGTGCCTGGAGTCGAACAGATACGCAGTATTTT.

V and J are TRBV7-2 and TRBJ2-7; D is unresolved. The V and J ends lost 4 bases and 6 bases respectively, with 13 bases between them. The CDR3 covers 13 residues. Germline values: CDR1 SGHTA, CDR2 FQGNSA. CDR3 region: CASSYMTALEQYF. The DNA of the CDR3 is TGTGCCAGCAGCTATATGACTGCTCTCGAGCAGTACTTC.

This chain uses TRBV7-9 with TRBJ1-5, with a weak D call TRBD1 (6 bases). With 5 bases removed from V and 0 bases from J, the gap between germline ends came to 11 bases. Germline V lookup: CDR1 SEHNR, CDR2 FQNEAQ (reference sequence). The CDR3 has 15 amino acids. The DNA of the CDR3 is TGTGCCAGCAGCCCACAGGGTTATAGCAATCAGCCCCAGCATTTT. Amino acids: CASSPQGYSNQPQHF.

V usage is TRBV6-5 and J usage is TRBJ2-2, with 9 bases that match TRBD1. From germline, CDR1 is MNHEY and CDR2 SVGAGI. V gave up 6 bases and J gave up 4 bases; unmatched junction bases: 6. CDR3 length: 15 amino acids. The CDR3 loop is CASRPGTGRTGELFF. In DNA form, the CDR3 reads TGTGCCAGCAGACCCGGGACAGGGCGCACCGGGGAGCTGTTTTTT.

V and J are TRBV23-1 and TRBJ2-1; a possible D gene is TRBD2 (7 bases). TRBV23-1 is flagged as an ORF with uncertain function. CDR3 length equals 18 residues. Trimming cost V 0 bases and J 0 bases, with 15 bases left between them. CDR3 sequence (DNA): TGCGCCAGCAGTCAATCGTCCAGGGGAGGGGGCTCCTACAATGAGCAGTTCTTC. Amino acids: CASSQSSRGGGSYNEQFF.

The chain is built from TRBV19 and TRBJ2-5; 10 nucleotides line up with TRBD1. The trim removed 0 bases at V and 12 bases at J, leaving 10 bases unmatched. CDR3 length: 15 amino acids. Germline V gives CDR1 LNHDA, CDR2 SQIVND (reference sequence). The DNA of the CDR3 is TGTGCCAGTAGTATAGAGCGACAGGGGGCGCTTGTGGAGTACTTC. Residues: CASSIERQGALVEYF. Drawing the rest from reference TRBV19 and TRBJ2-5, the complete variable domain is DGGITQSPKYLFRKEGQNVTLSCEQNLNHDAMYWYRQDPGQGLRLIYYSQIVNDFQKGDIAEGYSVSREKKESFPLTVTSAQKNPTAFYLCASSIERQGALVEYFGPGTRLLVL.

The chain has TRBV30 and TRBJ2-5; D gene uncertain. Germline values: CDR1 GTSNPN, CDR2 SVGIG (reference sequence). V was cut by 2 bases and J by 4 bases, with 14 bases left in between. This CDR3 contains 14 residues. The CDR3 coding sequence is TGTGCCTGGAGTCAGGACGGAGCCGGAGAGACCCAGTACTTC. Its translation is CAWSQDGAGETQYF.

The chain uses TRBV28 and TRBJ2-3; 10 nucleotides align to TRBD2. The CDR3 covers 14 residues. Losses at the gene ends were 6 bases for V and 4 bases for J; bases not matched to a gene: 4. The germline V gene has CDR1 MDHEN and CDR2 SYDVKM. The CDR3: CASRAGGSSDTQYF. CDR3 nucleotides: TGTGCCAGCAGAGCGGGGGGGTCTTCAGATACGCAGTATTTT.

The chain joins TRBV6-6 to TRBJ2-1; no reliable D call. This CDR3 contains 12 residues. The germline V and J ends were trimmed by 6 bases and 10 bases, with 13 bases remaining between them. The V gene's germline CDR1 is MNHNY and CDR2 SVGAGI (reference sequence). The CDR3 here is CASSPRSDEQFF. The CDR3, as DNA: TGTGCCAGCAGCCCTCGGAGCGACGAGCAGTTCTTC.

The CDR3 is CASGTPNTGELFF. The CDR3, as DNA: TGTGCCAGTGGGACACCGAACACCGGGGAGCTGTTTTTT. This chain uses TRBV10-3 with TRBJ2-2, with TRBD1 as a possible D gene (6 bases). The CDR3 spans 13 residues. V dropped 10 bases and J dropped 0 bases, with 9 bases sitting between them. The germline V gene has CDR1 ENHRY and CDR2 SYGVKD.

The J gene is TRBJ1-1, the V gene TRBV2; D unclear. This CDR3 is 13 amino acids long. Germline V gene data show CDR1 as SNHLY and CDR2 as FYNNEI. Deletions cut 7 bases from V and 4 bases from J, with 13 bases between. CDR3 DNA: TGTGCCAGCAACTCGAAGATGAGCACTGAAGCTTTCTTT. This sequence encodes CASNSKMSTEAFF.

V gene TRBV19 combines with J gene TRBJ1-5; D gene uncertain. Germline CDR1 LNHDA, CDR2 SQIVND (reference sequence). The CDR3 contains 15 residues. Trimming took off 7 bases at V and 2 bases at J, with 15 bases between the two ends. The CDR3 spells CASNPGPGGNQPQHF. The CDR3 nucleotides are TGTGCCAGTAATCCCGGTCCGGGTGGCAATCAGCCCCAGCATTTT.

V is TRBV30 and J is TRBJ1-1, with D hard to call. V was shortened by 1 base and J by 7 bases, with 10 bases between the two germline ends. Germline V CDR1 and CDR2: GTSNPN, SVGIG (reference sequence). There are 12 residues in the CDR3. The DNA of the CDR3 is TGTGCCTGGAGTGGGGCAGGTCTTGAAGCTTTCTTT. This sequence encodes CAWSGAGLEAFF.

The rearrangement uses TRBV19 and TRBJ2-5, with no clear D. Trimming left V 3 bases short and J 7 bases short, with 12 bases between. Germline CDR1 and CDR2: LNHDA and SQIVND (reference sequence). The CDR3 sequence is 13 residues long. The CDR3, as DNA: TGTGCCAGTAGTATTCAGGAGTTGGGGACCCAGTACTTC. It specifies CASSIQELGTQYF.

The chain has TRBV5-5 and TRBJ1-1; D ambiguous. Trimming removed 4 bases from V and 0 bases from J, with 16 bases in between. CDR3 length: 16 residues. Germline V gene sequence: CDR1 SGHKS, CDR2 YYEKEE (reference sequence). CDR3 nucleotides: TGTGCCAGCAGCCTCCGCCCGGGCGCCCTGAACACTGAAGCTTTCTTT. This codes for CASSLRPGALNTEAFF.

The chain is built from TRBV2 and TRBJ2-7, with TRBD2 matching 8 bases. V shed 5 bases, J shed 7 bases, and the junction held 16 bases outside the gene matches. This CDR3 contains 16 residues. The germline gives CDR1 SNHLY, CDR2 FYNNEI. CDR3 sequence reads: CASSRSGSASGGEQYF. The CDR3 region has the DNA TGTGCCAGCAGTCGATCGGGCTCAGCCAGCGGGGGTGAGCAGTACTTC.

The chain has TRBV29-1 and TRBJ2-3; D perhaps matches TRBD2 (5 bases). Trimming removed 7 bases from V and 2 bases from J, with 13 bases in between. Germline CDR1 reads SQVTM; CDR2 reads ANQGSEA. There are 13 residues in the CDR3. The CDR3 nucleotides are TGCAGCGCTTCCGGGAAGAACACAGATACGCAGTATTTT. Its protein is CSASGKNTDTQYF.